Presented here are 18 T cell receptor beta chains from one specimen sequenced in a study of T cells in Graves' hyperthyroidism and ophthalmopathy. The source material, RNA transcripts, was used to amplify TCR beta CDR3 regions. First-round RT-PCR of the TCR CDR3 relied on the HTBI primer set. TCRdb re-derived calls from the multiplex PCR reads in MiXCR, one entry per CDR3 protein. The table includes 300,000 to 350,000 distinct CDR3 sequences, 15% to 20% detected once. Sample: blood. These receptors were obtained from a woman aged 50 to 60 with Graves' hyperthyroidism.

This clonotype showed up many times. The chain recombines TRBV12-3 or TRBV12-4 with TRBJ1-1; possible D gene TRBD1, 5 bases. The CDR3 length is 13 residues. The ends were cut back, 5 bases at V and 4 bases at J, with 11 bases in the middle. Written as DNA, the CDR3 is TGTGCCAGCAGTCTTGGGGGGACCACTGAAGCTTTCTTT. Translated: CASSLGGTTEAFF.

This clonotype was seen many times. This sequence joins TRBV18 and TRBJ1-2; 7 bases are shared with TRBD1. Germline CDR1 reads KGHSH; CDR2 reads LQKENI. The junction had 18 bases not matched to a gene; V was cut back by 6 bases and J by 8 bases. The CDR3 length is 16 residues. CDR3 region: CASSTNRDSVDGGYTF. As DNA, the CDR3 is TGTGCCAGCTCGACCAACCGGGACAGCGTAGACGGGGGCTACACCTTC.

The rearrangement joins TRBV15 to TRBJ1-5; no reliable D call. Trimming took off 3 bases at V and 8 bases at J, with 11 bases between the two ends. In germline, CDR1 is LNHNV, CDR2 YYDKDF (reference sequence). CDR3 length equals 13 residues. The CDR3 nucleotides are TGTGCCACCAGCAGTAGGCCGGAGGAGCCCCAGCATTTT. The encoded protein is CATSSRPEEPQHF.

This rearrangement joins TRBV20-1 to TRBJ2-2; TRBD2 aligns across 9 bases. Germline CDR1 reads DFQATT; CDR2 reads SNEGSKA (reference sequence). V dropped 5 bases and J dropped 4; count of bases not matched to a gene: 11. The CDR3 covers 16 residues. The CDR3, as DNA: TGCAGTGCTCTAGGTCCTAGCGGGACGGTCACCGGGGAGCTGTTTTTT. It encodes CSALGPSGTVTGELFF.

CDR3 loop: CASSYGTGTQYF. In DNA, the CDR3 is TGTGCCAGCAGTTACGGAACAGGGACCCAGTACTTC. The chain couples TRBV6-5 to TRBJ2-5; maybe TRBD1 (5 bases). V gave up 2 bases and J gave up 7 bases, with 8 bases separating them. The germline gives CDR1 MNHEY, CDR2 SVGAGI. The CDR3 contains 12 residues.

In its sample, this clonotype was seen a few times. The chain links TRBV20-1 to TRBJ2-2; tentatively, D is TRBD2 (5 bases). CDR3 length: 17 amino acids. V was pared by 3 bases and J by 4 bases, with 21 bases between. Germline lookup yields CDR1 DFQATT and CDR2 SNEGSKA (reference sequence). The DNA for the CDR3 is TGCAGTGCTAGGGGTGTGGATCTTGGACTCCCCACCGGGGAGCTGTTTTTT. Translating it yields CSARGVDLGLPTGELFF.

This clonotype was seen at least ten times. V and J are TRBV20-1 and TRBJ2-1; TRBD2 agrees at 11 bases. J gave up 7 bases and V 5 bases, and 7 bases lay outside the gene matches. The germline V gene encodes CDR1 DFQATT and CDR2 SNEGSKA (reference sequence). The CDR3 has 14 residues. In nucleotides, the CDR3 is TGCAGTGCTTTAGCGGGAGGGCCTGGTAATGAGCAGTTCTTC. It translates to CSALAGGPGNEQFF.

The chain has TRBV24-1 and TRBJ2-7; no firm D call. Germline CDR1 reads KGHDR; CDR2 reads SFDVKD. There are 11 residues in the CDR3. V gave up 4 bases and J gave up 5 bases, with 5 bases separating them. The CDR3 sequence is CATSEADEQYV. The CDR3 nucleotides read TGTGCCACCAGTGAGGCTGACGAGCAGTACGTC.

This clonotype was observed at least ten times. J is TRBJ1-3 and V is TRBV6-1, with TRBD1 matching over 7 bases. Germline CDR1 reads MNHNS; CDR2 reads SASEGT. The CDR3 length is 17 residues. Losses at the gene ends were 6 bases for V and 3 bases for J; bases not matched to a gene: 14. Here the CDR3 reads CASSQEGQTAYGNTIYF. In DNA, the CDR3 is TGTGCCAGCAGCCAGGAGGGACAGACGGCGTATGGAAACACCATATATTTT.

V usage is TRBV4-2 and J usage is TRBJ2-5, with D maybe TRBD1 (6 bases). Germline V gene data show CDR1 as LGHNA and CDR2 as YNFKEQ. The V gene lost 4 bases and the J gene lost 2 bases, with 14 bases spanning the gap. The CDR3 has 15 residues. CDR3 nucleotides: TGTGCCAGCAGCCCGGAACAGGGAGTACAAGAGACCCAGTACTTC. Its protein is CASSPEQGVQETQYF.

The table lists this clonotype with many counts. The chain recombines TRBV5-1 with TRBJ1-1; no clear D. Deletions cut 2 bases from V and 1 base from J, with 6 bases between. The CDR3 has 13 residues. CDR1 SGHRS and CDR2 YFSETQ come from the germline V gene. CDR3 amino acids: CASSFDGNTEAFF. The CDR3 nucleotides are TGCGCCAGCAGCTTTGACGGGAACACTGAAGCTTTCTTT.

This clonotype has a handful of counts. The V and J genes are TRBV6-1 and TRBJ2-1; 11 bases are shared with TRBD1. The germline V gene has CDR1 MNHNS and CDR2 SASEGT. Germline trimming cut 5 bases from V and 8 bases from J; bases unmatched to any gene: 11. The CDR3 consists of 16 residues. CDR3 in amino acids: CASSHTLGDRGDEQFF. The CDR3 coding sequence is TGTGCCAGCAGTCACACCCTTGGGGACAGGGGGGATGAGCAGTTCTTC.

To note about this clonotype: A much larger clone sits a single nucleotide away, making a read error possible. V gene TRBV14 combines with J gene TRBJ1-1; D gene uncertain. The V end was cut by 4 bases, the J end by 1 base, with 7 bases between. Germline CDR1 reads SGHDN; CDR2 reads FVKESK. This CDR3 region has 13 residues. CDR3 amino acids: CASSRWGNTEAFF. The CDR3 coding sequence is TGTGCCAGCAGCCGCTGGGGGAACACTGAAGCTTTCTTT.

The chain couples TRBV18 to TRBJ2-2; TRBD2 matches 12 bases. After removal of 4 bases from V and 3 bases from J, the junction contained 6 bases not matched to a gene. The germline V gene has CDR1 KGHSH and CDR2 LQKENI. The CDR3 consists of 17 residues. The CDR3 bases are TGTGCCAGCTCACGATCTAGCGGGAGGGCCGACACCGGGGAGCTGTTTTTT. Residues: CASSRSSGRADTGELFF.

This clonotype was picked up many times. The chain employs TRBV5-1 and TRBJ2-6, with TRBD2 identical over 7 bases. The length of the CDR3 is 19 residues. Germline V gene lookup returns CDR1 SGHRS and CDR2 YFSETQ. Trimming took 4 bases from V and 0 from J; bases not matched to a gene: 13. The CDR3, as DNA: TGCGCCAGCAGCCGCCTTAGCGGGCCTTCAGACTCTGGGGCCAACGTCCTGACTTTC. Its protein is CASSRLSGPSDSGANVLTF.

At least ten counts were recorded for this clonotype. The genes are TRBV12-3 or TRBV12-4 and TRBJ2-3, with 9 nucleotides matching TRBD1. This CDR3 contains 19 residues. V trimming: 4 bases; J trimming: 5 bases; junction bases outside the gene matches: 19. As DNA, the CDR3 is TGTGCCAGCAGTTCCAATTCGGCGGGGACACAGGGGGCCGTAGATACGCAGTATTTT. Translation: CASSSNSAGTQGAVDTQYF.

The chain recombines TRBV7-9 with TRBJ1-6, with D unclear. Per germline, CDR1 SEHNR and CDR2 FQNEAQ (reference sequence). This CDR3 has 14 residues. V was cut by 1 base and J by 9 bases, with 10 bases left in between. The CDR3 DNA reads TGTGCCAGCAGCTTAGGGCAGCGGATTTCACCCCTCCACTTT. Amino acids: CASSLGQRISPLHF.

The CDR3 DNA is TGTGCCAGCAGTTTACCCACTACAGGACGAGCCGGGGAGCTGTTTTTT. This translates into CASSLPTTGRAGELFF. The chain links TRBV28 to TRBJ2-2, with D possibly matching TRBD1 (5 bases). Germline CDR1 and CDR2: MDHEN and SYDVKM. Trimming left V 2 bases short and J 6 bases short, with 16 bases between. The CDR3 sequence is 16 residues long.